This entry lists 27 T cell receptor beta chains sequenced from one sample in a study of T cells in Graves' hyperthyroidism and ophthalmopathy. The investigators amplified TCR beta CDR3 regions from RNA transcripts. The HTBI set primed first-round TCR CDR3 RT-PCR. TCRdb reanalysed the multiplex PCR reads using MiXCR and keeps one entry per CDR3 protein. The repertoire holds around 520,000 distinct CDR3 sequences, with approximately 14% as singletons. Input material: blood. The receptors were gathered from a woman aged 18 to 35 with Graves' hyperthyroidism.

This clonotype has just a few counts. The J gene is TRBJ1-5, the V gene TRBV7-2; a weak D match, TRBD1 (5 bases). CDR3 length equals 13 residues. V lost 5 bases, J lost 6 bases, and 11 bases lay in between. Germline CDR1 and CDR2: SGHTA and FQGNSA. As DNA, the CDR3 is TGTGCCAGCAGCCTCTGGGGGGTTCAGCCCCAGCATTTT. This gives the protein CASSLWGVQPQHF.

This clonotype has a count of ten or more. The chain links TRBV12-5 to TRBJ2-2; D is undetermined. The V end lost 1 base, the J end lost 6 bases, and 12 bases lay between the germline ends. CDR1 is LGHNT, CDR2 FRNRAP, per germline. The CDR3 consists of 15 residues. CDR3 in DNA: TGTGCTAGTGGTTTGGGCATCAATGGGGCCGGGGAGCTGTTTTTT. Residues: CASGLGINGAGELFF.

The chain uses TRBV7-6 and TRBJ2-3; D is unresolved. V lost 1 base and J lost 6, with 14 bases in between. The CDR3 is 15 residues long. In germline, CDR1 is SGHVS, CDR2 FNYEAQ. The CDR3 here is CASSLDGMNQDTQYF. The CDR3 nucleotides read TGTGCCAGCAGCTTAGATGGGATGAATCAGGATACGCAGTATTTT.

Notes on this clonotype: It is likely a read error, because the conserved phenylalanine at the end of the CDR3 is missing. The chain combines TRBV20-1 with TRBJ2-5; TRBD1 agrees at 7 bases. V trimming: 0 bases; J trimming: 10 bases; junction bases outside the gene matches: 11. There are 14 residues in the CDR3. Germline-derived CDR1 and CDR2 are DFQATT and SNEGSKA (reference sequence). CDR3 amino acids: CSARDPIRDSSQYV. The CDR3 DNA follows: TGCAGTGCTAGAGACCCAATCCGGGACAGCAGCCAGTACGTC.

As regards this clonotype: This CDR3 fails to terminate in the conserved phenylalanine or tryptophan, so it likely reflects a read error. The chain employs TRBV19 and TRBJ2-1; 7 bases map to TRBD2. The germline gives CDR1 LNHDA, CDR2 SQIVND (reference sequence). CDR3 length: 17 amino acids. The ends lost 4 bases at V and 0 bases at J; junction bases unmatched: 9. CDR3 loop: CASSRFSGPGSYNEQFL. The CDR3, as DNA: TGTGCCAGTAGTAGATTTAGCGGGCCGGGCTCCTACAATGAGCAGTTCCTC.

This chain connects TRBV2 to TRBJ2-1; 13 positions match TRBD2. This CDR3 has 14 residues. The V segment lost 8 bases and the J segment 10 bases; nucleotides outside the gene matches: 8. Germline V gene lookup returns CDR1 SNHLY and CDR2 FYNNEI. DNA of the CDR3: TGTGCCAGCGACCGGACTAGCGGGAGTTACGAGCAGTTCTTC. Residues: CASDRTSGSYEQFF.

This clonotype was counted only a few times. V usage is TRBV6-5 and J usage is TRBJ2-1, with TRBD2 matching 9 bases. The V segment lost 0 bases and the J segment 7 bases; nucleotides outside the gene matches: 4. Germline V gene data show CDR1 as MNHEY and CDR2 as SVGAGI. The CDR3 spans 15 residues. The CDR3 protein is CASSYSGGRANEQFF. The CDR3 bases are TGTGCCAGCAGTTACTCGGGCGGGAGGGCAAATGAGCAGTTCTTC.

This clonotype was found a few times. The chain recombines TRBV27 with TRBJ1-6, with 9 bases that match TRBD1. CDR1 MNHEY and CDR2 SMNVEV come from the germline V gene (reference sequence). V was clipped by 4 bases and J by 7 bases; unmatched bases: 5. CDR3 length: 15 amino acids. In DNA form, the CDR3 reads TGTGCCAGCAGTTCGGGGACAGGGAGAAATTCACCCCTCCACTTT. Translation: CASSSGTGRNSPLHF.

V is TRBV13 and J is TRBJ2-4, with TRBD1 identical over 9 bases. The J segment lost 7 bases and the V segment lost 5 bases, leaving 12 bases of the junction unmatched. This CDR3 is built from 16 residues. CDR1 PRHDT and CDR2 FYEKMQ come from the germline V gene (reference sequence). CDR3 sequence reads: CASSRWTGESGNIQYF. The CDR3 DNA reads TGTGCCAGCAGCCGATGGACAGGGGAGTCTGGTAACATTCAGTACTTC.

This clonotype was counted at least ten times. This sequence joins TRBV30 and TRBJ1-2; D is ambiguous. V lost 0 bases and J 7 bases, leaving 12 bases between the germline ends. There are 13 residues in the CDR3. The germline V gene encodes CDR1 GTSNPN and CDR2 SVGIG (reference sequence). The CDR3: CAWSVLGQSGYTF. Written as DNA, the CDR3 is TGTGCCTGGAGTGTACTAGGGCAGAGTGGCTACACCTTC. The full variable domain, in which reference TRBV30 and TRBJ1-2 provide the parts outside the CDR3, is SQTIHQWPATLVQPVGSPLSLECTVEGTSNPNLYWYRQAAGRGLQLLFYSVGIGQISSEVPQNLSASRPQDRQFILSSKKLLLSDSGFYLCAWSVLGQSGYTFGSGTRLTVV.

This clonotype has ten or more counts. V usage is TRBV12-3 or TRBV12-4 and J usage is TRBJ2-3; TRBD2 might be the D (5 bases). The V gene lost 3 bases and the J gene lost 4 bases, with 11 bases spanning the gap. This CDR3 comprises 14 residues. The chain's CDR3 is CASSFVEGADTQYF. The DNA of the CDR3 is TGTGCCAGCAGTTTTGTAGAGGGAGCAGATACGCAGTATTTT.

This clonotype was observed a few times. Here the CDR3 reads CASSVDQGLETQYF. CDR3 coding DNA: TGTGCCAGCAGCGTAGATCAGGGACTCGAGACCCAGTACTTC. The rearrangement links TRBV9 to TRBJ2-5; a possible D gene is TRBD2 (6 bases). This CDR3 region has 14 residues. Trimming cost V 0 bases and J 5 bases, with 11 bases left between them. CDR1 SGDLS and CDR2 YYNGEE come from the germline V gene.

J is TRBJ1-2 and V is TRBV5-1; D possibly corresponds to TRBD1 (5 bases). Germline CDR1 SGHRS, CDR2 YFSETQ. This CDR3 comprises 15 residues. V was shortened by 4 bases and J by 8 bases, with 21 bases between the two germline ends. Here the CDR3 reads CASSPLRQGRKGYTF. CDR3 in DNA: TGCGCCAGCAGCCCGCTCCGGCAGGGAAGAAAGGGCTACACCTTC.

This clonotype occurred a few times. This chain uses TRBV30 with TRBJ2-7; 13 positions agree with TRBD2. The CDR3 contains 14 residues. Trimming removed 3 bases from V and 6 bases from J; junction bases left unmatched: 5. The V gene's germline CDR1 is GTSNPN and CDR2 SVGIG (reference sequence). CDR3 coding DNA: TGTGCCTGGAGACTAGCGGGAGGGCCCTCCGAGCAGTACGTC. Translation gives CAWRLAGGPSEQYV.

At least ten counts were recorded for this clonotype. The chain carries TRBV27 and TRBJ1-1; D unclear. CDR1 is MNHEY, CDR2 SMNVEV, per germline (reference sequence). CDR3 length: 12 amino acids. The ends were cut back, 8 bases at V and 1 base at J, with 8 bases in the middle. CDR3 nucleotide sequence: TGTGCCAGCGGAGACGGGAACACTGAAGCTTTCTTT. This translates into CASGDGNTEAFF.

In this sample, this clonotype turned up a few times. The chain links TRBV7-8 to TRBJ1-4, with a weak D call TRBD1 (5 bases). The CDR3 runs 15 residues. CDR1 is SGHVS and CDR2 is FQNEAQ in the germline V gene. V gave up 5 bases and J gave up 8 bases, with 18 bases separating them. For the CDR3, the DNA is TGTGCCAGCAGCCCCGGGGCCATGACGCTCGAAAAACTGTTTTTT. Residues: CASSPGAMTLEKLFF.

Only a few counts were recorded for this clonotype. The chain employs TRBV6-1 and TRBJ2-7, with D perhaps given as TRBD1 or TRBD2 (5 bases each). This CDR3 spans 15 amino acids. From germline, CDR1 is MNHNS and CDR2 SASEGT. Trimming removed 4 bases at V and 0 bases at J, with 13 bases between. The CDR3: CASSVGTDYSYEQYF. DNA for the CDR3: TGTGCCAGCAGTGTTGGGACGGATTACTCCTACGAGCAGTACTTC.

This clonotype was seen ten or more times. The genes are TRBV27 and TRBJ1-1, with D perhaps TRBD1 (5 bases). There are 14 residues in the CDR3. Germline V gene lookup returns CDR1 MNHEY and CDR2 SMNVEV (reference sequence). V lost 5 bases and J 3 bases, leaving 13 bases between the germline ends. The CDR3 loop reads CASSPGDGYTEAFF. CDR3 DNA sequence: TGTGCCAGCAGTCCCGGGGACGGCTACACTGAAGCTTTCTTT.

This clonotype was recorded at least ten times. CDR3 nucleotides: TGTGCCAGCAGCGACAGGGATCTTGGCAATTCACCCCTCCACTTT. Amino acids: CASSDRDLGNSPLHF. The gene calls are TRBV12-3 or TRBV12-4 and TRBJ1-6, with TRBD1 matching 7 bases. V was clipped by 6 bases and J by 7 bases; unmatched bases: 9. The CDR3 has 15 amino acids.

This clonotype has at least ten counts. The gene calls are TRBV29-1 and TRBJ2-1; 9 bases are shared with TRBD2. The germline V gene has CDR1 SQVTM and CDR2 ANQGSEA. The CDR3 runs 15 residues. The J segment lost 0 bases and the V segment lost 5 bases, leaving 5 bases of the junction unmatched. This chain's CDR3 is CSVYAAGGSYNEQFF. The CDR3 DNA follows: TGCAGCGTTTACGCAGCGGGAGGCTCCTACAATGAGCAGTTCTTC.

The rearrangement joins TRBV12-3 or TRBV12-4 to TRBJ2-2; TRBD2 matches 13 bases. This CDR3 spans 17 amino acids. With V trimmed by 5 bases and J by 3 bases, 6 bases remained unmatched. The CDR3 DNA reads TGTGCCAGCAGTACTAAGGGACTAGCGGGGCACACCGGGGAGCTGTTTTTT. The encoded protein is CASSTKGLAGHTGELFF.

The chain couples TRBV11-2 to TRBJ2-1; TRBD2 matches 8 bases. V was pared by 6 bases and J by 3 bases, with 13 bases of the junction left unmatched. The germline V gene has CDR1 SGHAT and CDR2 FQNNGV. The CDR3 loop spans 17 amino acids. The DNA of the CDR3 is TGTGCCAGCAGTGGGGGCGGGGGAGCGGGAGTCTACAATGAGCAGTTCTTC. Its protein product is CASSGGGGAGVYNEQFF.

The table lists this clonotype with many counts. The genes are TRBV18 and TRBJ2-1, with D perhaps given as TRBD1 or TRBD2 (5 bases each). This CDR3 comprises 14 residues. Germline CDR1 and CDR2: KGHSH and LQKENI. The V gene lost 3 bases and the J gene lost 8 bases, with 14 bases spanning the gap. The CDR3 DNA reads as TGTGCCAGCTCACCGGGACCCCCAGTCGATGAGCAGTTCTTC. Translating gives CASSPGPPVDEQFF.

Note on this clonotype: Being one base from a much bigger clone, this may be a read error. DNA for the CDR3: TGTGCCAGCAGTTGGGACAGGGTAAACGCTGAAGCTTTCTTT. Residues: CASSWDRVNAEAFF. The genes are TRBV6-9 and TRBJ1-1; 9 nucleotides match TRBD1. The ends lost 4 bases at V and 6 bases at J; junction bases unmatched: 6. Germline V gene sequence: CDR1 MNHGY, CDR2 SVAAGI. The CDR3 loop spans 14 amino acids.

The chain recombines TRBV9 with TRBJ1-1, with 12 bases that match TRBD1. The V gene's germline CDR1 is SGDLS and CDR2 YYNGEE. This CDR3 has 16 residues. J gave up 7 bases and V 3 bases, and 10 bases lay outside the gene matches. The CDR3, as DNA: TGTGCCAGCAGCGCGACCGGGACAGGGGGCGTGGGTGAAGCTTTCTTT. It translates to CASSATGTGGVGEAFF.

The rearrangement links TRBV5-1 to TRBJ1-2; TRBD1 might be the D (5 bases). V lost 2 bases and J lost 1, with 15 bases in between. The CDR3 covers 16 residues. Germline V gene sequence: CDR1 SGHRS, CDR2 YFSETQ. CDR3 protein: CASSFLGTEFNYGYTF. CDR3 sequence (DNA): TGCGCCAGCAGCTTCCTCGGGACGGAGTTTAACTATGGCTACACCTTC.

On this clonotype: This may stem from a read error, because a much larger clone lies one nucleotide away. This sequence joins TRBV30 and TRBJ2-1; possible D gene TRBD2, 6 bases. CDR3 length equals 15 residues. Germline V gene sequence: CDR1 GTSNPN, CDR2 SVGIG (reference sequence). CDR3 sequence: CAVLDLGTGRVEQFF. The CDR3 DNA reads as TGTGCTGTCCTGGATCTTGGGACTGGCCGAGTTGAGCAGTTCTTC.